The sequence of this T cell receptor (beta chain) was determined in a study of T cell responses to AZD1222 COVID-19 vaccine. Repertoires were generated with immunoSEQ multiplex PCR, while TCRdb's copy carries only in-frame clones and drops some. The sample has around 140,000 clones, roughly 93% seen once. The input for sequencing was peripheral blood, taken on day 0 of AZD1222 vaccination. This receptor was identified in an adult in good health.

CDR3 loop: CACNRRGAGEQYF. The CDR3 bases are TGTGCCTGCAACCGGCGGGGGGCTGGCGAGCAGTACTTC. The chain combines TRBV16 with TRBJ2-7; 8 bases fit TRBD2. Trimming removed 11 bases from V and 6 bases from J; junction bases left unmatched: 12. The CDR3 length is 13 residues. Germline V lookup: CDR1 KGHSY, CDR2 FQNENV.